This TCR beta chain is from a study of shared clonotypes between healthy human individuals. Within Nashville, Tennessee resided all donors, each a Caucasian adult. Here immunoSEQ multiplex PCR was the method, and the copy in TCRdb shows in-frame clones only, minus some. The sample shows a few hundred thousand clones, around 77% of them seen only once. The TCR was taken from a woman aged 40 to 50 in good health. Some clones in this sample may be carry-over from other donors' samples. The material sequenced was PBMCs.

The chain's CDR3 is CASSLQGQGAGREQYF. The CDR3 DNA follows: TGTGCCAGCAGTTTACAGGGACAGGGGGCGGGTCGCGAGCAGTACTTC. The chain uses TRBV28 and TRBJ2-7; 12 positions match TRBD1. This CDR3 region has 16 residues. Germline V gene sequence: CDR1 MDHEN, CDR2 SYDVKM. Germline trimming cut 2 bases from V and 6 bases from J; bases unmatched to any gene: 8.